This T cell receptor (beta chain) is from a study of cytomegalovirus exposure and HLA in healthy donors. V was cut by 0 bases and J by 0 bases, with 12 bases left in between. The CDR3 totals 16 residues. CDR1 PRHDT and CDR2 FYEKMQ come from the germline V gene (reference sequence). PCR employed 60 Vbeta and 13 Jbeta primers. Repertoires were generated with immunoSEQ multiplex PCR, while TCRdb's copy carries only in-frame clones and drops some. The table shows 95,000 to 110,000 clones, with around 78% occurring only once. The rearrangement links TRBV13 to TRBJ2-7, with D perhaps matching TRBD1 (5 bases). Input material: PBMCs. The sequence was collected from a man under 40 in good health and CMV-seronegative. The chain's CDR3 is CASSLGHTGLSYEQYF. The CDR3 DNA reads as TGTGCCAGCAGCTTAGGCCACACAGGCCTCTCCTACGAGCAGTACTTC.